These 15 T cell receptor beta chains came from one sample sequenced in a study of blood T cell repertoires in COVID-19. TCRdb's copy holds only in-frame clones and misses some; the assay was immunoSEQ multiplex PCR. The sample shows around 99,000 clones, 70% to 90% of them seen only once. The material sequenced was peripheral blood. Receptor source: a human donor in a cohort sampled during active COVID-19.

The V gene is TRBV9, the J gene TRBJ1-6; 7 bases agree with TRBD1. The CDR3 runs 20 residues. CDR1 SGDLS and CDR2 YYNGEE come from the germline V gene. V was clipped by 3 bases and J by 0 bases; unmatched bases: 15. As DNA, the CDR3 is TGTGCCAGCAGCGCCCGGGGGGGGGCGGGACAGAGCTCCTATAATTCACCCCTCCACTTT. Residues: CASSARGGAGQSSYNSPLHF. The full variable domain, in which reference TRBV9 and TRBJ1-6 provide the parts outside the CDR3, is DSGVTQTPKHLITATGQRVTLRCSPRSGDLSVYWYQQSLDQGLQFLIQYYNGEERAKGNILERFSAQQFPDLHSELNLSSLELGDSALYFCASSARGGAGQSSYNSPLHFGNGTRLTVT.

This chain connects TRBV3-1 (or the pseudogene TRBV3-2) to TRBJ2-1, with 10 bases lining up with TRBD2. V trimming: 8 bases; J trimming: 3 bases; junction bases outside the gene matches: 7. In germline, CDR1 is LGHDT, CDR2 YNNKEL (reference sequence). This CDR3 has 15 residues. Written as DNA, the CDR3 is TGTGCCAGCGCTACCGGGACTAGCGTCTACAATGAGCAGTTCTTC. Translating gives CASATGTSVYNEQFF.

The chain links TRBV6-5 to TRBJ2-2; 11 positions agree with TRBD1. Germline loops: CDR1 MNHEY, CDR2 SVGAGI. Unmatched junction bases numbered 3, after V lost 6 bases and J lost 6 bases. This CDR3 is built from 14 residues. Here the CDR3 DNA reads TGTGCCAGCAGAAGGACAGGGGGCCCCGGGGAGCTGTTTTTT. It specifies CASRRTGGPGELFF.

This rearrangement joins TRBV27 to TRBJ2-7; 8 bases are shared with TRBD1. Germline assignment: CDR1 MNHEY and CDR2 SMNVEV (reference sequence). This CDR3 has 13 residues. With 6 bases clipped from V and 7 bases from J, the junction kept 8 bases outside the gene matches. This CDR3 is CASRDRGGGEQYF. In DNA form, the CDR3 reads TGTGCCAGCAGAGACAGGGGAGGTGGGGAGCAGTACTTC.

The V call is TRBV21-1, the J call TRBJ2-7; TRBD2 is taken as the D call from the table, unchecked against the DNA. TRBV21-1 is a pseudogene locus. This CDR3 is 16 amino acids long. The CDR3 nucleotides are TGTGCCAGCAGCAAAGGGCTAGCGAACCCCCTCCACGAGCAGTACTTC. Translating gives CASSKGLANPLHEQYF.

The DNA for the CDR3 is TGTGCCAGCAGTTCCCATATCCTGGCTAGCGGGGGTCAAGATACGCAGTATTTT. It yields the protein CASSSHILASGGQDTQYF. The gene calls are TRBV28 and TRBJ2-3; 10 bases line up with TRBD2. Germline CDR1 and CDR2: MDHEN and SYDVKM. V lost 4 bases, J lost 5 bases, and 15 bases stayed unmatched. The CDR3 runs to 18 residues.

The J gene is TRBJ1-1, the V gene TRBV11-3; no clear D gene. The CDR3 spans 16 residues. Germline loops: CDR1 SGHNT, CDR2 YENEEA. Trimming took 4 bases from V and 1 from J, leaving 16 bases between them. The CDR3 sequence is CASSSRMQQRNTEAFF. The CDR3 DNA reads TGTGCCAGCAGCTCCCGGATGCAACAGAGGAACACTGAAGCTTTCTTT.

This chain connects TRBV5-4 to TRBJ1-2; D is undetermined. V was shortened by 1 base and J by 8 bases, with 12 bases between the two germline ends. Germline values: CDR1 SGHNT, CDR2 YYREEE (reference sequence). The CDR3 is made up of 13 amino acids. The CDR3 sequence: CASSLLISGGYTF. The DNA of the CDR3 is TGTGCCAGCAGCTTGTTGATCAGCGGGGGCTACACCTTC.

The chain is built from TRBV2 and TRBJ1-4, with TRBD1 matching 10 bases. V was pared by 6 bases and J by 8 bases, with 3 bases of the junction left unmatched. Germline CDR1 reads SNHLY; CDR2 reads FYNNEI. CDR3 length: 13 residues. The CDR3: CASRDRGREKLFF. DNA for the CDR3: TGTGCCAGCAGAGACAGGGGGCGGGAAAAACTGTTTTTT.

V and J are TRBV3-1 (or the pseudogene TRBV3-2) and TRBJ2-1; 7 positions match TRBD2. The length of the CDR3 is 15 residues. Germline trimming cut 4 bases from V and 8 bases from J; bases unmatched to any gene: 11. The germline V gene has CDR1 LGHDT and CDR2 YNNKEL (reference sequence). Written as DNA, the CDR3 is TGTGCCAGCAGCCTAGCCGGGGGGTCGAGGGATGAGCAGTTCTTC. Translation: CASSLAGGSRDEQFF.

The V and J genes are TRBV7-3 and TRBJ2-2, with TRBD1 as a possible D gene (6 bases). CDR3 length equals 15 residues. V gave up 8 bases and J gave up 0 bases, with 13 bases separating them. Germline CDR1 SGHTA, CDR2 FQGTGA. CDR3 in amino acids: CASGNRVANTGELFF. The CDR3 DNA sequence: TGTGCCAGCGGCAACAGGGTGGCGAACACCGGGGAGCTGTTTTTT.

V gene TRBV11-3 combines with J gene TRBJ1-1; D uncertain. The CDR3 extends over 15 amino acids. In germline, CDR1 is SGHNT, CDR2 YENEEA. Trimming took 1 base from V and 4 from J, leaving 13 bases between them. The CDR3 coding sequence is TGTGCCAGCAGCTTAGTGGGTTACGGGGTCACTGAAGCTTTCTTT. The encoded protein is CASSLVGYGVTEAFF.

The chain employs TRBV10-3 and TRBJ2-7; tentative D call: TRBD2 (5 bases). Germline CDR1 and CDR2: ENHRY and SYGVKD. The CDR3 contains 15 residues. Deletions cut 10 bases from V and 3 bases from J, with 22 bases between. This CDR3 reads CATSEGFGDFYEQYF. CDR3 in DNA: TGTGCCACCAGCGAAGGTTTCGGGGATTTCTACGAGCAGTACTTC.

As regards this clone: The junction shows a germline mismatch at one end, possibly a read error. The chain is built from TRBV28 and TRBJ2-5; D may be TRBD2 (5 bases). The CDR3 covers 14 residues. Germline V gives CDR1 MDHEN, CDR2 SYDVKM. CDR3 region: CATSRGQLQETQYF. CDR3 DNA sequence: TGTGCCACCAGTCGGGGTCAACTACAAGAGACCCAGTACTTC.

This clone came up once. The V call is TRBV11-1, the J call TRBJ2-3, with TRBD2 identical over 8 bases. In germline, CDR1 is SGHAT, CDR2 FQDESV (reference sequence). The CDR3 is 15 residues long. Trimming cost V 0 bases and J 3 bases; bases outside gene matches: 2. In nucleotides, the CDR3 is TGTGCCAGCAGCTTAGCGCGGGGGGTTACAGATACGCAGTATTTT. It codes for CASSLARGVTDTQYF. Complete variable domain (other parts from reference TRBV11-1 and TRBJ2-3): EAEVAQSPRYKITEKSQAVAFWCDPISGHATLYWYRQILGQGPELLVQFQDESVVDDSQLPKDRFSAERLKGVDSTLKIQPAELGDSAMYLCASSLARGVTDTQYFGPGTRLTVL.